This TCR beta chain was sequenced in a study of CXCR3-negative and CXCR3-positive naive CD8 T cells. TRB cDNA libraries were made by UMI-labeled 5' RACE. TCRdb re-called the 5' RACE reads and gives one entry per CDR3 protein, without DNA. This sample's table reports about 120,000 distinct CDR3 sequences. The CDR3 runs to 15 residues. In germline, CDR1 is SQVTM, CDR2 ANQGSEA. The source material was naive CXCR3- CD8+ T cells from blood. The subset was: CD45RO-CCR7+CD27+CD95- naive CD8+ T cells lacking CXCR3 (TNR3-). The source is a human donor in good health. Some clones in this sample may be carry-over from other donors' samples. The chain links TRBV29-1 to TRBJ2-2; as DNA is missing, the TRBD1 call by TCRdb cannot be tested. The CDR3 region is CSVAGVDRATGELFF.